Below are 11 T cell receptor beta chains sequenced from a single sample in a study of CD8 T cells in ankylosing spondylitis. MiXCR, run by TCRdb on the 5' RACE reads, gives a single entry per CDR3 protein. Of some 200,000 distinct CDR3 sequences detected, 13% appear once; the ten largest clones hold 16%. Sequencing input: blood, either unsorted or a sorted T cell fraction (not recorded which). These receptors were taken from a male donor with ankylosing spondylitis or in good health (not recorded which).

This clonotype was seen only a few times. The V call is TRBV4-1, the J call TRBJ2-7; no definite D call. This CDR3 is built from 15 residues. V was pared by 1 base and J by 2 bases, with 12 bases between. Germline V gene sequence: CDR1 MGHRA, CDR2 YSYEKL. The CDR3 region has the DNA TGCGCCAGCAGCCAAGGCGCGACGTCGACCTACGAGCAGTACTTC. Protein sequence: CASSQGATSTYEQYF.

This clonotype was seen more than once but under ten times. The chain joins TRBV6-1 to TRBJ2-3, with a possible D match to TRBD2 (5 bases). CDR3 length equals 14 residues. Per germline, CDR1 MNHNS and CDR2 SASEGT. Trimming shortened V by 9 bases and J by 2 bases, and 15 bases separated the two germline ends. CDR3 sequence reads: CASGLELHTDTQYF. The CDR3 DNA reads as TGTGCCAGTGGACTGGAACTTCACACAGATACGCAGTATTTT.

This clonotype was detected a few times. The CDR3: CASSNTGTAGGANVLTF. The CDR3 DNA sequence: TGTGCCAGCAGTAATACCGGGACAGCTGGCGGGGCCAACGTCCTGACTTTC. The chain couples TRBV6-4 to TRBJ2-6; 7 bases map to TRBD1. Trimming took 5 bases from V and 4 from J; bases not matched to a gene: 11. CDR1 is MRHNA and CDR2 is SNTAGT in the germline V gene. The CDR3 spans 17 residues.

The chain has TRBV15 and TRBJ2-6; 8 positions agree with TRBD1. The CDR3 is 18 residues long. The germline gives CDR1 LNHNV, CDR2 YYDKDF (reference sequence). The V gene end was trimmed by 5 bases and the J gene end by 0 bases; junction bases not matched to a gene: 9. In DNA, the CDR3 is TGTGCCACCAGCGGACAGGGTTCCCTCAGCTCTGGGGCCAACGTCCTGACTTTC. This sequence encodes CATSGQGSLSSGANVLTF.

In its sample, this clonotype was seen many times. The J gene is TRBJ2-3, the V gene TRBV4-1; 8 bases agree with TRBD2. CDR3 size: 15 residues. Looked up from germline, CDR1 is MGHRA and CDR2 is YSYEKL. V lost 0 bases and J lost 6; bases outside the gene matches: 5. The CDR3 nucleotides are TGCGCCAGCAGCCAAGAAGGTAGCGGGGCGGATACGCAGTATTTT. Protein product: CASSQEGSGADTQYF.

This clonotype occurred a few times. The V gene is TRBV29-1, the J gene TRBJ2-2, with D tentatively TRBD2 (5 bases). The CDR3 length is 15 residues. Germline V gene data show CDR1 as SQVTM and CDR2 as ANQGSEA. Trimming removed 5 bases from V and 2 bases from J, with 15 bases in between. CDR3 nucleotide sequence: TGCAGCGTTCGAGGACTGGAGGCTAACACCGGGGAGCTGTTTTTT. Protein sequence: CSVRGLEANTGELFF.

V is TRBV11-2 and J is TRBJ2-7, with no clear D. Germline loops: CDR1 SGHAT, CDR2 FQNNGV. Trimming took 0 bases from V and 6 from J, leaving 6 bases between them. The CDR3 is 12 amino acids. In DNA, the CDR3 is TGTGCCAGCAGCTTAGACAATACCGAGCAGTACTTC. The encoded protein is CASSLDNTEQYF. Drawing the rest from reference TRBV11-2 and TRBJ2-7, the complete variable domain is EAGVAQSPRYKIIEKRQSVAFWCNPISGHATLYWYQQILGQGPKLLIQFQNNGVVDDSQLPKDRFSAERLKGVDSTLKIQPAKLEDSAVYLCASSLDNTEQYFGPGTRLTVT.

The rearrangement uses TRBV28 and TRBJ2-5, with 13 bases fitting TRBD2. This CDR3 is 18 amino acids long. The V gene end was trimmed by 5 bases and the J gene end by 1 base; junction bases not matched to a gene: 10. The V gene's germline CDR1 is MDHEN and CDR2 SYDVKM. The CDR3 here is CASSPLAGGPLGQETQYF. In DNA form, the CDR3 reads TGTGCCAGCAGTCCACTAGCGGGGGGGCCTCTGGGCCAAGAGACCCAGTACTTC.

V usage is TRBV13 and J usage is TRBJ2-5; 8 bases agree with TRBD2. The germline gives CDR1 PRHDT, CDR2 FYEKMQ (reference sequence). J gave up 9 bases and V 5 bases, and 14 bases lay outside the gene matches. The CDR3 totals 15 residues. CDR3 nucleotides: TGTGCCAGCAGCCCCCATGGCGGGGGGACTGTGGCCCAGTACTTC. Translating gives CASSPHGGGTVAQYF.

V usage is TRBV6-1 and J usage is TRBJ2-1, with D perhaps matching TRBD2 (6 bases). In germline, CDR1 is MNHNS, CDR2 SASEGT. The CDR3 consists of 14 residues. The V gene lost 3 bases and the J gene lost 5 bases, with 11 bases spanning the gap. CDR3 coding DNA: TGTGCCAGCAGTGAGAGGCGGGGAAACAATGAGCAGTTCTTC. It yields the protein CASSERRGNNEQFF.

This sequence joins TRBV4-1 and TRBJ2-1; no definite D call. Trimming left V 1 base short and J 6 bases short, with 13 bases between. The CDR3 is 15 residues long. In germline, CDR1 is MGHRA, CDR2 YSYEKL. CDR3 in amino acids: CASSQVGSRSNEQFF. The CDR3 DNA sequence: TGCGCCAGCAGCCAAGTGGGGTCTCGATCCAATGAGCAGTTCTTC.